The subject of this entry is one T cell receptor (beta chain). This sample was taken from a study of OX40 agonist ivuxolimab in advanced cancers. Study details: Patients were treated with ivuxolimab, an agonistic anti-OX40 (CD134) antibody. Cancers in dose escalation were hepatocellular, melanoma, renal cell and head and neck. Three patients, one with hepatocellular carcinoma and two with cutaneous melanoma, achieved partial responses.

The V and J ends lost 5 bases and 2 bases, in that order; junction bases with no gene match: 11. Germline CDR1 reads SGHDT; CDR2 reads YYEEEE. The CDR3 spans 17 residues. TCRdb's table, derived via immunoSEQ multiplex PCR, lists solely in-frame clones and lacks some. The profile covers 100,000 or so clones, with roughly 84% appearing a single time and more than 0.25% taken by the ten largest. The sequence was obtained from an adult with an advanced solid tumor such as melanoma, head and neck, liver or kidney cancer. The chain recombines TRBV5-6 with TRBJ2-7, with TRBD2 identical over 12 bases. Sequencing was performed on CD4+ or CD8+ T cells sorted from blood, taken in a trial of the OX40 agonist ivuxolimab. The CDR3 loop is CASSFGLAGGTTYEQYF. The CDR3 nucleotides read TGTGCCAGCAGTTTTGGGCTAGCGGGGGGGACGACCTACGAGCAGTACTTC.